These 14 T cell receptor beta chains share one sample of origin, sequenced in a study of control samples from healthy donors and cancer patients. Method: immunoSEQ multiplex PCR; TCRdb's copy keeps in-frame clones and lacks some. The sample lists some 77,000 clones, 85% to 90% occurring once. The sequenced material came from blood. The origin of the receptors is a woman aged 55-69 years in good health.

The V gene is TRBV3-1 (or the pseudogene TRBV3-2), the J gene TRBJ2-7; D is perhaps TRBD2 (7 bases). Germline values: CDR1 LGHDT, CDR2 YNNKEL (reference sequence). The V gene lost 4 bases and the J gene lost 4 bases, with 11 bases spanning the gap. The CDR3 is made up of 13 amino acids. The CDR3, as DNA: TGTGCCAGCAGCCCAGGGGAGGGATACGAGCAGTACTTC. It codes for CASSPGEGYEQYF.

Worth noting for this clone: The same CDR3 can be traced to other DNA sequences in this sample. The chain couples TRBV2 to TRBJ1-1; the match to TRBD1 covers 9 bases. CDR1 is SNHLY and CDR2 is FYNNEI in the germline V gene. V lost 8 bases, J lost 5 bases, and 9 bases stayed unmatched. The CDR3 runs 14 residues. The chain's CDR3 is CASSGQGGGTEAFF. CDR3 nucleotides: TGTGCCAGCTCGGGACAGGGAGGAGGAACTGAAGCTTTCTTT.

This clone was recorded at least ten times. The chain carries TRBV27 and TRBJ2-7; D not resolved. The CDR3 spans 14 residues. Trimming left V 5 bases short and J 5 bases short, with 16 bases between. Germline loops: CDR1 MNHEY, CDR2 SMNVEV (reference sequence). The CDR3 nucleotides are TGTGCCAGCAGTCAGACCACGCGGTCCGACGAGCAGTACTTC. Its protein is CASSQTTRSDEQYF.

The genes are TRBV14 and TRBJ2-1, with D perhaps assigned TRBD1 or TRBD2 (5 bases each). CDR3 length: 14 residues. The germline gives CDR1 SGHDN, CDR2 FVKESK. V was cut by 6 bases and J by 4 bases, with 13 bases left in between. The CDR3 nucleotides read TGTGCCAGCAGGTTGACGGGACCTTACAATGAGCAGTTCTTC. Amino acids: CASRLTGPYNEQFF. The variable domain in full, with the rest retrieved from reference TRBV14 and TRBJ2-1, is EAGVTQFPSHSVIEKGQTVTLRCDPISGHDNLYWYRRVMGKEIKFLLHFVKESKQDESGMPNNRFLAERTGGTYSTLKVQPAELEDSGVYFCASRLTGPYNEQFFGPGTRLTVL.

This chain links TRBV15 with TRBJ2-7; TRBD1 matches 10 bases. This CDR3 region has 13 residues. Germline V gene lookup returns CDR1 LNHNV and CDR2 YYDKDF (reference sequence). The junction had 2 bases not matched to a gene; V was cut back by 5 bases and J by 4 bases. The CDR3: CATSPGQGYEQYF. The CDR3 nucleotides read TGTGCCACCAGCCCGGGACAGGGGTACGAGCAGTACTTC.

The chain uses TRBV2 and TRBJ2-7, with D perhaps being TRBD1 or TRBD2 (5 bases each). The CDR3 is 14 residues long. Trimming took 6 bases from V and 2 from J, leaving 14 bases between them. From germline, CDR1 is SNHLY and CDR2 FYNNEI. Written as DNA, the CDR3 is TGTGCCAGCAGGGGAGACAGACTTACCTACGAGCAGTACTTC. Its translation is CASRGDRLTYEQYF.

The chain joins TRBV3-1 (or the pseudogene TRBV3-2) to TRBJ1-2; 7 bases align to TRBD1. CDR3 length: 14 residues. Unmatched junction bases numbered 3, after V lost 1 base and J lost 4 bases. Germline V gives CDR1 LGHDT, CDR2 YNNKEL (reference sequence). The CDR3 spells CASSQVQGSYGYTF. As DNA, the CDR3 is TGTGCCAGCAGCCAAGTACAGGGGAGCTATGGCTACACCTTC.

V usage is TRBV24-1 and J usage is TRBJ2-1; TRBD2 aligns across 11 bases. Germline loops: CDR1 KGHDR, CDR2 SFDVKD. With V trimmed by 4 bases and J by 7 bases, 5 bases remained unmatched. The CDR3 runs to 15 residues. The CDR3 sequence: CATSDHSSGRNEQFF. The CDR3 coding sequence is TGTGCCACCAGTGACCATTCTAGCGGGAGGAATGAGCAGTTCTTC.

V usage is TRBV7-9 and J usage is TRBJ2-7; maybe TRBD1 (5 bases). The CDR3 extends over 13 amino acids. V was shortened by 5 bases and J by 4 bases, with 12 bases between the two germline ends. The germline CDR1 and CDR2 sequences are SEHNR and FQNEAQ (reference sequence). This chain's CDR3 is CASSERGLYEQYF. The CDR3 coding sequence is TGTGCCAGCAGCGAAAGGGGTCTATACGAGCAGTACTTC.

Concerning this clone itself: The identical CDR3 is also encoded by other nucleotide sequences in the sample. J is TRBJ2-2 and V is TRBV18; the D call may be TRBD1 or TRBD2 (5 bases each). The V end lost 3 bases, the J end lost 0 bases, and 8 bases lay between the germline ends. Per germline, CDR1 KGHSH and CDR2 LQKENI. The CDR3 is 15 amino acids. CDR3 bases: TGTGCCAGCTCACCTGGGACGGCGAACACCGGGGAGCTGTTTTTT. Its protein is CASSPGTANTGELFF.

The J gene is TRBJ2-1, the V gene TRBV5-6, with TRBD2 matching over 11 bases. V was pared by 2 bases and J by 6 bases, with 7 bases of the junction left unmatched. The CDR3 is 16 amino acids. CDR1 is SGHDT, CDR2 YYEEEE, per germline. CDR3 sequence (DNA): TGTGCCAGCAGCTTAGGGACTAGCGGATCGGCCAATGAGCAGTTCTTC. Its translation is CASSLGTSGSANEQFF. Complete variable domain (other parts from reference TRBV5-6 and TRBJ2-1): DAGVTQSPTHLIKTRGQQVTLRCSPKSGHDTVSWYQQALGQGPQFIFQYYEEEERQRGNFPDRFSGHQFPNYSSELNVNALLLGDSALYLCASSLGTSGSANEQFFGPGTRLTVL.

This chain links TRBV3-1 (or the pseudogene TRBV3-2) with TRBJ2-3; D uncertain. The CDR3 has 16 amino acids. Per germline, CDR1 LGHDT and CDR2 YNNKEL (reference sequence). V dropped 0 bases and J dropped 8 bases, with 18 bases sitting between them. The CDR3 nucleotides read TGTGCCAGCAGCCAAGATGGCAGCTTATTTTCAGTTACGCAGTATTTT. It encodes CASSQDGSLFSVTQYF.

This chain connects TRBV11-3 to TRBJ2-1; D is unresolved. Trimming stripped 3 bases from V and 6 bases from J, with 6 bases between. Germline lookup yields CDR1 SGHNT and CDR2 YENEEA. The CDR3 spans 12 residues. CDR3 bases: TGTGCCAGCAGCTTCTCACGCAATGAGCAGTTCTTC. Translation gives CASSFSRNEQFF.

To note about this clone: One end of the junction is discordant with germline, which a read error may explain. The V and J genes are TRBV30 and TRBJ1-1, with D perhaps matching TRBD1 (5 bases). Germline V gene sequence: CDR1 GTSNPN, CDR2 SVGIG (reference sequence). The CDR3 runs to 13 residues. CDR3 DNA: TGTGCCCGGAGGAGACAGCCGAACACTGAAGCTTTCTTT. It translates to CARRRQPNTEAFF.